This T cell receptor beta chain was recovered during a study of blood T cell repertoires in COVID-19. V was pared by 6 bases and J by 7 bases, with 12 bases of the junction left unmatched. This CDR3 comprises 15 residues. Germline V CDR1 and CDR2: MDHEN, SYDVKM. Profiling relied on immunoSEQ multiplex PCR, and the TCRdb table lists in-frame clones only, not all of them. Here the sample spans about 260,000 clones, approximately 83% being singletons. The material sequenced was peripheral blood. The genes are TRBV28 and TRBJ1-2, with TRBD1 matching over 9 bases. The clonotype originates from a woman between 50 and 59 years old who had recovered from COVID-19. CDR3 protein: CASSRGDREFFGYTF. The CDR3 region has the DNA TGTGCCAGCAGCCGAGGGGACAGGGAATTTTTTGGCTACACCTTC.